This is a list of T cell receptor beta chains from one sample in a study of PD-1 blockade in classical Hodgkin lymphoma. Using immunoSEQ multiplex PCR, the repertoire was profiled, and TCRdb retains in-frame clones only, with some absent. The sample lists 90,000 to 110,000 clones, roughly nine tenths occurring once. The sample was peripheral blood mononuclear cells (PBMCs), taken before the fourth cycle of nivolumab. Receptor source: a human donor with classical Hodgkin lymphoma. Each CDR3 is given with its conserved first and last residue. D genes are given only for firm matches. Clone size appears in some rows only: once, few, many, or a class for an expanded clone.

J gene,V gene,clone size,D gene,CDR3 protein,CDR3 DNA
TRBJ2-3,TRBV5-4,-,TRBD1,CASSHRDRGQDTQYF,TGTGCCAGCAGCCACCGGGACAGGGGGCAAGATACGCAGTATTTT
TRBJ1-5,TRBV7-9,-,TRBD1,CASSSWTGVNQPQHF,TGTGCCAGCAGCTCGTGGACAGGGGTCAATCAGCCCCAGCATTTT
TRBJ2-7,TRBV18,-,-,CASSPDSSNEQYF,TGTGCCAGCTCACCTGACTCCTCTAACGAGCAGTACTTC
TRBJ2-7,TRBV11-2,-,-,CASSSPATGWEQYF,TGTGCCAGCAGCTCCCCCGCTACAGGGTGGGAGCAGTACTTC
TRBJ1-5,TRBV7-2,-,-,CASSQSRGGQPQHF,TGTGCCAGCAGCCAATCTCGGGGGGGACAGCCCCAGCATTTT
TRBJ2-5,TRBV11-3,once,-,CASSVGGLQETQYF,TGTGCCAGCAGCGTCGGAGGCCTCCAAGAGACCCAGTACTTC
TRBJ2-5,TRBV11-3,-,TRBD1,CASSLDGTGQETQYF,TGTGCCAGCAGCTTAGACGGGACAGGCCAAGAGACCCAGTACTTC
TRBJ2-7,TRBV4-1,-,-,CASSQKVPLEGQEQYF,TGCGCCAGCAGCCAAAAGGTGCCACTTGAAGGTCAGGAGCAGTACTTC
TRBJ2-3,TRBV5-4,-,TRBD1,CASSLGTGGTDTQYF,TGTGCCAGCAGCCTTGGGACAGGGGGCACAGATACGCAGTATTTT
TRBJ2-3,TRBV30,-,-,CAWSVHLADTQYF,TGTGCCTGGAGTGTCCACTTGGCAGATACGCAGTATTTT
TRBJ1-5,TRBV30,-,-,CAWSSLGQPQHF,TGTGCCTGGAGTTCCCTAGGACAGCCCCAGCATTTT
TRBJ1-1,TRBV28,once,-,CASSLYRGTEAFF,TGTGCCAGCAGTTTATATCGGGGCACTGAAGCTTTCTTT